This TCR beta chain appears in the sequencing data of a study of lymphopenia after photon versus proton radiotherapy. Study outcomes and limitations: After the lymphocyte nadir, photon-treated repertoires showed oligoclonal expansion, especially of CD8+ Temra cells. Better survival with proton therapy was suggested as possible, not demonstrated. In patients who died, overall survival fell as post-nadir TCR diversity dropped more.

In the case of this clone: The antigen remains undetermined.

The repertoire was sequenced with immunoSEQ multiplex PCR; TCRdb's copy has only in-frame clones and lacks some. The repertoire holds 60,000 or so clones, with approximately 83% as singletons. Looked up from germline, CDR1 is SNHLY and CDR2 is FYNNEI. Trimming pared 6 bases from V and 6 bases from J, leaving 9 bases between. The CDR3 has 11 residues. This material consisted of peripheral blood, taken from a patient treated with photon-based radiotherapy. The V call is TRBV2, the J call TRBJ2-7, with D uncertain. This clonotype originated in a man aged 40-49 years with gastric cancer. In DNA form, the CDR3 reads TGTGCCAGCAGCGGGCTTGGCGAGCAGTACTTC. As protein: CASSGLGEQYF.